The entry that follows covers one TCR beta chain sequence. What it recognizes is unknown. This PCR relied on a set of 60 Vbeta primers and 13 Jbeta primers. Only in-frame clones appear in the TCRdb table, and some are missing; sequencing was by immunoSEQ multiplex PCR. The sample gives 160,000 or so clones, 70% of which show up once; 4.7% is in the top ten. The data were taken from a study of cytomegalovirus exposure and HLA in healthy donors. The study, taken as a whole, reports: By a later analysis, the bulk of CMV-associated TCR beta chains appeared HLA-restricted. Reportedly, fewer N-insertions than the roughly 700-donor mean appeared in an Asian-associated ancestry cluster in a later analysis. Within an earlier analysis, most TCR beta V segments proved productive either about 90% or about 30% of the time.

Unrecorded immune exposures were likely, despite nominal health at sampling. The V and J ends lost 2 bases and 2 bases, in that order; junction bases with no gene match: 4. In germline, CDR1 is SGHNT, CDR2 YENEEA. The CDR3 extends over 18 amino acids. Sequencing was carried out using PBMCs. The V and J genes are TRBV11-3 and TRBJ2-1, with 15 bases lining up with TRBD2. This TCR was recovered from a young man in good health and CMV-seropositive. The CDR3 region is CASSLRGLAGGTYNEQFF. The CDR3 DNA reads TGTGCCAGCAGCTTACGCGGACTAGCGGGAGGGACCTACAATGAGCAGTTCTTC.